The following is a T cell receptor beta chain sequence with its context. These data originate in a study of blood T cell repertoires in COVID-19. The germline V and J ends were trimmed by 0 bases and 4 bases, with 9 bases remaining between them. Germline assignment: CDR1 SQVTM and CDR2 ANQGSEA. The CDR3 sequence is 13 residues long. Using immunoSEQ multiplex PCR, the repertoire was profiled, and TCRdb retains in-frame clones only, with some absent. The data contain some 150,000 clones, more than 80% of them singletons. Material for sequencing was peripheral blood. J is TRBJ1-1 and V is TRBV29-1, with D possibly TRBD1 on 5 matching bases. The receptor's source is a human donor in a cohort sampled during active COVID-19. The CDR3 nucleotides are TGCAGCGTTGAAGATGTGGGGGGCACTGAAGCTTTCTTT. Residues: CSVEDVGGTEAFF.